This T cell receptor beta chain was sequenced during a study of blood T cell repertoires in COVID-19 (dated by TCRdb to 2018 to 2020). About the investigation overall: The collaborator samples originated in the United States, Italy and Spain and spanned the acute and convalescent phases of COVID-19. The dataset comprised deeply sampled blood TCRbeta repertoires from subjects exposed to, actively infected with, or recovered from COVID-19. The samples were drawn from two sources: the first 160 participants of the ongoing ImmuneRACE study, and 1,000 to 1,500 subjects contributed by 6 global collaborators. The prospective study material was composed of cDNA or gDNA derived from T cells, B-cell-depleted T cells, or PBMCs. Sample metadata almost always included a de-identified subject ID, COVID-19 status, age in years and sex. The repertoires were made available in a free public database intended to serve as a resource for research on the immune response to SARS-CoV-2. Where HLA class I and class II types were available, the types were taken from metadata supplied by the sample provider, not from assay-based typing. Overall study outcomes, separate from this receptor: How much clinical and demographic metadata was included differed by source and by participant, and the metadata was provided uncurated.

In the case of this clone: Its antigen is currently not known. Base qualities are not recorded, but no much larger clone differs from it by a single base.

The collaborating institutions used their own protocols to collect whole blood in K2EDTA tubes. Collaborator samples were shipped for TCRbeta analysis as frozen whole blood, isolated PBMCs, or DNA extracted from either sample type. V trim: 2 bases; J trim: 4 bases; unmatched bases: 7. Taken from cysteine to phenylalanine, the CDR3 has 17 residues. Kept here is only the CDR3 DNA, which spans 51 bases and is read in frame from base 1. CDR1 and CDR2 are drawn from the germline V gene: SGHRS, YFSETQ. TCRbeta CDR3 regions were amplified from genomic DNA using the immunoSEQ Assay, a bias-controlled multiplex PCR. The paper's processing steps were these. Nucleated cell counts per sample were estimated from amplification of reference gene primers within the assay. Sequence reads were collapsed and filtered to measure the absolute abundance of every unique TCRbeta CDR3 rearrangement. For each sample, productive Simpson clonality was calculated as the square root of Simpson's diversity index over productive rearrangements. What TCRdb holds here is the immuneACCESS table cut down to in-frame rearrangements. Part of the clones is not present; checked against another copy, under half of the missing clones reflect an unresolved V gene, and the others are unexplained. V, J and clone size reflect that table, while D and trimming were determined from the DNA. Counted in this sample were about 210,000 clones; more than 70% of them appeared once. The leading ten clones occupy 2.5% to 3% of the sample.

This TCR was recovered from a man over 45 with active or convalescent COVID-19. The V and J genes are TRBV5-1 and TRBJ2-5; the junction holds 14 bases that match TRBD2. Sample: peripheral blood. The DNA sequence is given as TGCGCCAGCAGCTTCGGACTAGCGGGGGGAGAGGGAGAGACCCAGTACTTC. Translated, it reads CASSFGLAGGEGETQYF. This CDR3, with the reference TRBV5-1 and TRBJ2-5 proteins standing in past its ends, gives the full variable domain KAGVTQTPRYLIKTRGQQVTLSCSPISGHRSVSWYQQTPGQGLQFLFEYFSETQRNKGNFPGRFSGRQFSNSRSEMNVSTLELGDSALYLCASSFGLAGGEGETQYFGPGTRLLVL.